The 32 T cell receptor beta chains in this list originate from one sample, sequenced in a study of vaccination effects on CD4 cells after COVID-19. These receptors have no known antigen. Clones were sequenced by immunoSEQ multiplex PCR, and TCRdb holds only the in-frame ones, with some missing. Of tens of thousands of clones listed, 55% to 75% were seen once; the top ten hold approximately 17%. With the ViraFEST assay, the study expanded antigen-specific CD4+ T cells using viral peptide pools, then sequenced them. The culture ran for 10 days before CD4+ T cells were isolated. PCR-confirmed SARS-CoV-2 infection occurred in the person between March and December 2020. The material sequenced was CD4+ T cells from PBMCs cultured with HCoV-NL63 spike peptides, taken before COVID-19 vaccination. The receptors come from a human donor who had a prior SARS-CoV-2 infection.

The CDR3 here is CSARPLYEQYF. As DNA, the CDR3 is TGCAGTGCTAGACCCCTGTACGAGCAGTACTTC. V and J are TRBV20-1 and TRBJ2-7; no clear D. The V and J ends lost 2 bases and 4 bases respectively, with 6 bases between them. Germline V gives CDR1 DFQATT, CDR2 SNEGSKA (reference sequence). The CDR3 extends over 11 amino acids.

The chain couples TRBV9 to TRBJ2-4; either TRBD1 or TRBD2 may fit D (7 bases each). Trimming stripped 7 bases from V and 6 bases from J, with 23 bases between. The CDR3 totals 16 residues. Germline-derived CDR1 and CDR2 are SGDLS and YYNGEE. CDR3: CASARGGQGEGNIQYF. DNA for the CDR3: TGTGCCAGCGCGAGAGGTGGGCAGGGGGAGGGAAACATTCAGTACTTC.

The chain's CDR3 is CASSPYPGELFF. The DNA for the CDR3 is TGTGCCAGCTCACCATACCCCGGGGAGCTGTTTTTT. The chain couples TRBV18 to TRBJ2-2; no definite D call. CDR3 length: 12 amino acids. Germline CDR1 reads KGHSH; CDR2 reads LQKENI. Trimming pared 2 bases from V and 6 bases from J, leaving 4 bases between. Together with reference TRBV18 and TRBJ2-2, the CDR3 gives the full variable domain: NAGVMQNPRHLVRRRGQEARLRCSPMKGHSHVYWYRQLPEEGLKFMVYLQKENIIDESGMPKERFSAEFPKEGPSILRIQQVVRGDSAAYFCASSPYPGELFFGEGSRLTVL.

The rearrangement uses TRBV7-9 and TRBJ2-4; 7 bases align to TRBD1. This CDR3 region has 14 residues. The J segment lost 4 bases and the V segment lost 5 bases, leaving 5 bases of the junction unmatched. The germline gives CDR1 SEHNR, CDR2 FQNEAQ (reference sequence). CDR3 residues: CASSLGTEKNIQYF. The CDR3 region has the DNA TGTGCCAGCAGCCTCGGGACAGAGAAAAACATTCAGTACTTC.

The genes are TRBV5-8 and TRBJ2-5; D may be TRBD2 (7 bases). The CDR3 spans 15 residues. The V gene's germline CDR1 is SGHTS and CDR2 YDEGEE. V lost 8 bases and J 2 bases, leaving 19 bases between the germline ends. The CDR3 sequence is CARGRGGALQETQYF. The DNA for the CDR3 is TGTGCCAGGGGAAGGGGGGGAGCCCTACAAGAGACCCAGTACTTC.

The gene calls are TRBV11-3 and TRBJ2-1; a weak D match, TRBD1 (6 bases). Germline CDR1 reads SGHNT; CDR2 reads YENEEA. Trimming took off 3 bases at V and 5 bases at J, with 20 bases between the two ends. There are 17 residues in the CDR3. The chain's CDR3 is CASSFPPNGTPNNEQFF. The CDR3 DNA sequence: TGTGCCAGCAGCTTTCCCCCAAACGGGACACCTAACAATGAGCAGTTCTTC.

V gene TRBV2 combines with J gene TRBJ1-2; 11 nucleotides match TRBD1. CDR3 length equals 15 residues. Germline V gene lookup returns CDR1 SNHLY and CDR2 FYNNEI. V lost 6 bases to trimming and J lost 2 bases; unmatched junction nucleotides: 5. CDR3 loop: CASRSRTGGNYGYTF. CDR3 coding DNA: TGTGCCAGCAGATCTCGGACAGGGGGCAACTATGGCTACACCTTC.

V and J are TRBV18 and TRBJ1-1, with a possible D match to TRBD1 (6 bases). The V and J ends lost 1 base and 0 bases respectively, with 12 bases between them. Per the germline V gene, CDR1 is KGHSH and CDR2 is LQKENI. The CDR3 runs 16 residues. The CDR3: CASSPRGRGLNTEAFF. Written as DNA, the CDR3 is TGTGCCAGCTCACCACGAGGCAGGGGCTTGAACACTGAAGCTTTCTTT.

J is TRBJ2-7 and V is TRBV7-9; no definite D call. V lost 3 bases to trimming and J lost 4 bases, with 10 bases between them. The CDR3 is made up of 13 amino acids. Germline V gives CDR1 SEHNR, CDR2 FQNEAQ (reference sequence). The CDR3 loop reads CASSFSVGYEQYF. DNA for the CDR3: TGTGCCAGCAGCTTCTCAGTGGGGTACGAGCAGTACTTC.

Regarding this clone: Compared with germline, one end of the junction differs, possibly owing to a read error. The gene calls are TRBV7-7 and TRBJ2-1; 9 bases line up with TRBD2. CDR1 SSHAT and CDR2 FNYEAQ come from the germline V gene (reference sequence). The CDR3 covers 14 residues. CDR3 DNA: TGTGCTAGCAGCTCAGCGGGAGGAAGAACTGAGCAGTTCTTC. It encodes CASSSAGGRTEQFF.

On this clone: A read error may account for a junction end that differs from germline. The V call is TRBV2, the J call TRBJ2-1; tentatively, D is TRBD1 (5 bases). Germline V lookup: CDR1 SNHLY, CDR2 FYNNEI. CDR3 size: 12 residues. As DNA, the CDR3 is TGTGCCAGCAGTGAAAGGTTTCAGGGATTAATCTTC. This gives the protein CASSERFQGLIF.

There are a few counts of this clone. The chain joins TRBV19 to TRBJ1-1, with D possibly TRBD1 on 6 matching bases. Germline CDR1 LNHDA, CDR2 SQIVND (reference sequence). CDR3 length: 18 residues. V lost 5 bases to trimming and J lost 0 bases, with 22 bases between them. CDR3: CASSPLYRVRAMNTEAFF. The CDR3, as DNA: TGTGCCAGTAGTCCCCTTTACAGGGTACGAGCCATGAACACTGAAGCTTTCTTT.

The rearrangement uses TRBV2 and TRBJ2-3; possibly TRBD2 for D (5 bases). Germline CDR1 reads SNHLY; CDR2 reads FYNNEI. Trimming removed 1 base at V and 4 bases at J, with 15 bases between. The CDR3 spans 16 residues. The CDR3 nucleotides are TGTGCCAGCAGTGAAGGGGATCCTCGGGATGCAGATACGCAGTATTTT. This sequence encodes CASSEGDPRDADTQYF.

V usage is TRBV5-6 and J usage is TRBJ1-1; no firm D call. The ends were cut back, 7 bases at V and 1 base at J, with 14 bases in the middle. The CDR3 runs to 14 residues. Germline-derived CDR1 and CDR2 are SGHDT and YYEEEE. This CDR3 reads CASARAGWNTEAFF. CDR3 DNA: TGTGCCAGCGCCAGAGCGGGTTGGAACACTGAAGCTTTCTTT.

The V gene is TRBV24-1, the J gene TRBJ2-7; 7 nucleotides agree with TRBD1. The CDR3 covers 15 residues. Unmatched junction bases numbered 7, after V lost 3 bases and J lost 3 bases. CDR1 is KGHDR, CDR2 SFDVKD, per germline. CDR3 bases: TGTGCCACCAGTGATCGTTCCGGGGACAGCTACGAGCAGTACTTC. Translated: CATSDRSGDSYEQYF.

The chain combines TRBV20-1 with TRBJ2-3; 9 bases are shared with TRBD2. Germline loops: CDR1 DFQATT, CDR2 SNEGSKA (reference sequence). V lost 3 bases, J lost 0 bases, and 10 bases stayed unmatched. CDR3 length: 17 residues. In nucleotides, the CDR3 is TGCAGTGCTAGTGCGGTGACTAGCGGAGGCAGCACAGATACGCAGTATTTT. It specifies CSASAVTSGGSTDTQYF.

CDR3 DNA: TGCGCCAGCAGCTTGGGGGGGCCTTCGAGCACAGATACGCAGTATTTT. Translating it yields CASSLGGPSSTDTQYF. V and J are TRBV5-1 and TRBJ2-3, with D perhaps TRBD1 (6 bases). Trimming stripped 0 bases from V and 0 bases from J, with 11 bases between. CDR3 length equals 16 residues. CDR1 is SGHRS and CDR2 is YFSETQ in the germline V gene.

The V call is TRBV5-4, the J call TRBJ2-2; TRBD2 matches at 12 bases. Germline lookup yields CDR1 SGHNT and CDR2 YYREEE (reference sequence). Trimming cost V 9 bases and J 4 bases; bases outside gene matches: 13. This CDR3 has 17 residues. CDR3 nucleotide sequence: TGTGCCACGCCCCCCGTGACTAGCGGGAGCCCCACCGGGGAGCTGTTTTTT. This encodes CATPPVTSGSPTGELFF. Variable domain in full (rest from reference TRBV5-4 and TRBJ2-2): ETGVTQSPTHLIKTRGQQVTLRCSSQSGHNTVSWYQQALGQGPQFIFQYYREEENGRGNFPPRFSGLQFPNYSSELNVNALELDDSALYLCATPPVTSGSPTGELFFGEGSRLTVL.

The chain couples TRBV18 to TRBJ2-1; 9 bases line up with TRBD2. Germline-derived CDR1 and CDR2 are KGHSH and LQKENI. V shed 4 bases, J shed 5 bases, and the junction held 12 bases outside the gene matches. CDR3 size: 17 residues. The CDR3 loop is CASSLNMLAGAHNEQFF. The CDR3 nucleotides are TGTGCCAGCTCACTGAACATGTTAGCGGGAGCGCACAATGAGCAGTTCTTC.

The chain links TRBV27 to TRBJ1-2; D not resolved. CDR3 length equals 16 residues. The V end lost 0 bases, the J end lost 1 base, and 12 bases lay between the germline ends. Germline V CDR1 and CDR2: MNHEY, SMNVEV (reference sequence). CDR3 coding DNA: TGTGCCAGCAGTTTATCGTCCAGGTACCTTAACTATGGCTACACCTTC. Protein product: CASSLSSRYLNYGYTF.

The chain has TRBV9 and TRBJ2-1, with D unresolved. Germline CDR1 reads SGDLS; CDR2 reads YYNGEE. The V end lost 3 bases, the J end lost 0 bases, and 7 bases lay between the germline ends. CDR3 size: 14 residues. The DNA for the CDR3 is TGTGCCAGCAGCGCCAGGAGCTCCTACAATGAGCAGTTCTTC. This encodes CASSARSSYNEQFF. The entire variable domain, with the rest obtained from reference TRBV9 and TRBJ2-1, is as follows: DSGVTQTPKHLITATGQRVTLRCSPRSGDLSVYWYQQSLDQGLQFLIQYYNGEERAKGNILERFSAQQFPDLHSELNLSSLELGDSALYFCASSARSSYNEQFFGPGTRLTVL.

V gene TRBV21-1 combines with J gene TRBJ1-2. TRBV21-1 is listed as a pseudogene. The CDR3 is 11 amino acids. The CDR3 bases are TGTGCCAGCAGCAAGATTCATGGCTACACCTTC. It specifies CASSKIHGYTF.

The chain links TRBV9 to TRBJ2-1; D remains ambiguous. Deletions cut 0 bases from V and 0 bases from J, with 7 bases between. The CDR3 runs 15 residues. Germline V gene sequence: CDR1 SGDLS, CDR2 YYNGEE. CDR3 amino acids: CASSVVGDSYNEQFF. Here the CDR3 DNA reads TGTGCCAGCAGCGTAGTAGGTGACTCCTACAATGAGCAGTTCTTC. The full variable domain, with the rest looked up from reference TRBV9 and TRBJ2-1, is DSGVTQTPKHLITATGQRVTLRCSPRSGDLSVYWYQQSLDQGLQFLIQYYNGEERAKGNILERFSAQQFPDLHSELNLSSLELGDSALYFCASSVVGDSYNEQFFGPGTRLTVL.

This clone is large within its sample. The rearrangement links TRBV6-5 to TRBJ1-2; TRBD1 matches 7 bases. The V gene's germline CDR1 is MNHEY and CDR2 SVGAGI. This CDR3 has 15 amino acids. V trimming: 7 bases; J trimming: 5 bases; junction bases outside the gene matches: 13. CDR3 amino acids: CASTIRGQAPYGYTF. In DNA, the CDR3 is TGTGCCAGCACTATAAGGGGGCAGGCCCCTTATGGCTACACCTTC.

V and J are TRBV10-3 and TRBJ2-3, with 11 bases that match TRBD2. Per the germline V gene, CDR1 is ENHRY and CDR2 is SYGVKD. This CDR3 comprises 14 residues. V gave up 10 bases and J gave up 5 bases; unmatched junction bases: 8. CDR3 loop: CATGPSGGIDTQYF. The CDR3 DNA is TGTGCCACTGGCCCTAGCGGGGGGATAGATACGCAGTATTTT.

In its sample, this clone ranks as medium-sized. The J gene is TRBJ2-3, the V gene TRBV2, with D perhaps matching TRBD2 (6 bases). Germline V gene data show CDR1 as SNHLY and CDR2 as FYNNEI. The CDR3 has 13 residues. V was clipped by 2 bases and J by 5 bases, with 8 bases between them. The CDR3 DNA sequence: TGTGCCAGCAGTGAACTGGGGGGAGATACGCAGTATTTT. It specifies CASSELGGDTQYF.

This chain connects TRBV5-1 to TRBJ2-1; a possible D gene is TRBD2 (6 bases). The CDR3 has 15 amino acids. Trimming left V 5 bases short and J 6 bases short, with 18 bases between. The germline V gene has CDR1 SGHRS and CDR2 YFSETQ. CDR3 DNA sequence: TGCGCCAGCAGATGGGGGGACCGAGCGACCAATGAGCAGTTCTTC. Translated, it gives CASRWGDRATNEQFF.

This clone appeared a few times. The rearrangement joins TRBV5-4 to TRBJ1-2; TRBD1 aligns across 8 bases. CDR1 and CDR2 from the germline V gene are SGHNT and YYREEE (reference sequence). The CDR3 contains 18 residues. V trimming: 5 bases; J trimming: 8 bases; junction bases outside the gene matches: 23. The CDR3 is CASSPSGGGLGSLGGYTF. The CDR3 DNA reads as TGTGCCAGCAGTCCGTCAGGGGGCGGCTTAGGGAGCCTGGGCGGCTACACCTTC.

A few counts support this clone. J is TRBJ1-1 and V is TRBV11-3, with D perhaps TRBD1 (5 bases). CDR3 size: 15 residues. Germline V gene data show CDR1 as SGHNT and CDR2 as YENEEA. Trimming left V 6 bases short and J 7 bases short, with 21 bases between. In DNA form, the CDR3 reads TGTGCCAGCAGATCCCGGGGCGTTGGTCAGGGTGAAGCTTTCTTT. Protein sequence: CASRSRGVGQGEAFF.

V and J are TRBV11-3 and TRBJ2-2; D is perhaps TRBD2 (6 bases). Germline V CDR1 and CDR2: SGHNT, YENEEA. The CDR3 length is 15 residues. V gave up 5 bases and J gave up 0 bases, with 10 bases separating them. CDR3 DNA: TGTGCCAGCAGCACTCTAGCGTCGAACACCGGGGAGCTGTTTTTT. It codes for CASSTLASNTGELFF. The whole variable domain, remainder taken from reference TRBV11-3 and TRBJ2-2, is EAGVVQSPRYKIIEKKQPVAFWCNPISGHNTLYWYLQNLGQGPELLIRYENEEAVDDSQLPKDRFSAERLKGVDSTLKIQPAELGDSAVYLCASSTLASNTGELFFGEGSRLTVL.

This clone was seen only a few times. V and J are TRBV5-1 and TRBJ1-2, with TRBD1 identical over 8 bases. Germline-derived CDR1 and CDR2 are SGHRS and YFSETQ. This CDR3 spans 14 amino acids. With V trimmed by 3 bases and J by 4 bases, 5 bases remained unmatched. The CDR3 region is CASSSGQGGYGYTF. In DNA, the CDR3 is TGCGCCAGCAGCTCCGGACAGGGCGGCTATGGCTACACCTTC.

This chain uses TRBV5-1 with TRBJ2-1; the D gene is possibly TRBD2 (7 bases). The CDR3 runs 18 residues. V lost 3 bases and J lost 5, with 24 bases in between. CDR1 and CDR2 from the germline V gene are SGHRS and YFSETQ. CDR3 bases: TGCGCCAGCAGCTCCCCGCGGGGGACACTCGGACCTGACAATGAGCAGTTCTTC. Translating gives CASSSPRGTLGPDNEQFF. Combining the CDR3 with reference TRBV5-1 and TRBJ2-1 gives the whole variable domain KAGVTQTPRYLIKTRGQQVTLSCSPISGHRSVSWYQQTPGQGLQFLFEYFSETQRNKGNFPGRFSGRQFSNSRSEMNVSTLELGDSALYLCASSSPRGTLGPDNEQFFGPGTRLTVL.